The sequence of this T cell receptor (beta chain) was determined in a study of cytomegalovirus exposure and HLA in healthy donors. Study findings and constraints: Among the sequence variants, a highly shared cluster was likely an artifact of sequencing. Upon later analysis, TCR association rates were observed to vary by HLA locus, being highest for DRB1 and lowest for HLA-C. In a later analysis, V- and J-gene trimming of beta chains associated with a DCLRE1C missense variant, replicated independently.

As concerns this clone: Its antigen remains unknown.

This CDR3 is 14 amino acids long. The V and J ends lost 5 bases and 3 bases respectively, with 13 bases between them. Germline-derived CDR1 and CDR2 are SGHAT and FQNNGV. A multiplex PCR was run with 60 Vbeta primers and 13 Jbeta primers. Data came from immunoSEQ multiplex PCR; TCRdb stores just in-frame clones and leaves some out. The repertoire holds around 96,000 clones, with around four fifths as singletons. What was sequenced was PBMCs. This rearrangement joins TRBV11-2 to TRBJ1-2; maybe TRBD1 (6 bases). This clonotype originated in a man aged 30-40 years in good health and CMV-seropositive. The CDR3 DNA reads TGTGCCAGCAGCGGAGGGGGGGTGCACTATGGCTACACCTTC. Its translation is CASSGGGVHYGYTF.